One sample yielded the 11 T cell receptor beta chains listed below, sequenced in a study of PD-L1 blockade in urothelial cancer. Produced via immunoSEQ multiplex PCR; TCRdb's table is partial and in-frame only. Of about 45,000 clones listed, over 75% are singletons. As for time point: pretreatment peripheral blood. The sample consisted of PBMCs, taken around atezolizumab (anti-PD-L1) treatment. These receptors were taken from a donor aged 40 or older with urothelial cancer.

The DNA of the CDR3 is TGTGCCAGCAGCCGGGGGACGGCCAACGTCCTGACTTTC. Encoded protein: CASSRGTANVLTF. The chain employs TRBV7-9 and TRBJ2-6, with a possible D match to TRBD2 (6 bases). The ends were cut back, 5 bases at V and 6 bases at J, with 8 bases in the middle. CDR3 length: 13 residues. Germline V CDR1 and CDR2: SEHNR, FQNEAQ (reference sequence).

The rearrangement links TRBV15 to TRBJ2-3; 7 bases are shared with TRBD1. V trimming: 3 bases; J trimming: 6 bases; junction bases outside the gene matches: 3. Germline V lookup: CDR1 LNHNV, CDR2 YYDKDF (reference sequence). The CDR3 loop spans 13 amino acids. The CDR3 nucleotides are TGTGCCACCAGCAGGGGGGACAGTGATACGCAGTATTTT. Translated: CATSRGDSDTQYF.

V usage is TRBV4-1 and J usage is TRBJ2-1; 8 bases match TRBD2. Unmatched junction bases numbered 8, after V lost 3 bases and J lost 4 bases. CDR1 and CDR2 from the germline V gene are MGHRA and YSYEKL. CDR3 size: 16 residues. CDR3 residues: CASSHPGLGLYNEQFF. In DNA form, the CDR3 reads TGCGCCAGCAGCCACCCGGGACTAGGTCTTTACAATGAGCAGTTCTTC.

The chain has TRBV11-3 and TRBJ2-5, with D tentatively TRBD2 (5 bases). Trimming took 4 bases from V and 10 from J, leaving 13 bases between them. Germline V CDR1 and CDR2: SGHNT, YENEEA. CDR3 length equals 12 residues. For the CDR3, the DNA is TGTGCCAGCAGCTCCCAGCCGCGGGTCCAGTACTTC. Translation: CASSSQPRVQYF.

This rearrangement joins TRBV7-9 to TRBJ2-3, with 8 bases lining up with TRBD2. There are 14 residues in the CDR3. CDR1 is SEHNR and CDR2 is FQNEAQ in the germline V gene (reference sequence). Trimming removed 7 bases from V and 4 bases from J; junction bases left unmatched: 7. The CDR3, as DNA: TGTGCCAGCACCCCCGGGCGGGAGGCAGATACGCAGTATTTT. It codes for CASTPGREADTQYF.

This rearrangement joins TRBV10-3 to TRBJ2-2; TRBD2 is a possible D gene (5 bases). Germline V lookup: CDR1 ENHRY, CDR2 SYGVKD. The CDR3 is 15 amino acids. Trimming shortened V by 3 bases and J by 3 bases, and 11 bases separated the two germline ends. CDR3 residues: CAISEGQDYTGELFF. The CDR3 DNA sequence: TGTGCCATCAGTGAAGGGCAGGACTACACCGGGGAGCTGTTTTTT.

The chain uses TRBV30 and TRBJ2-3; the D gene is possibly TRBD2 (6 bases). CDR1 and CDR2 (germline): GTSNPN, SVGIG (reference sequence). This CDR3 has 14 residues. Trimming pared 0 bases from V and 4 bases from J, leaving 11 bases between. CDR3: CAWSVGGTSDTQYF. As DNA, the CDR3 is TGTGCCTGGAGTGTTGGCGGGACCTCAGATACGCAGTATTTT.

The V gene is TRBV6-5, the J gene TRBJ2-6; D gene unclear. Trimming removed 5 bases at V and 2 bases at J, with 10 bases between. CDR1 is MNHEY and CDR2 is SVGAGI in the germline V gene. The CDR3 loop spans 15 amino acids. CDR3: CASSQEMPGANVLTF. The CDR3 nucleotides read TGTGCCAGCAGTCAAGAGATGCCTGGGGCCAACGTCCTGACTTTC.

V and J are TRBV27 and TRBJ1-2; 12 bases are shared with TRBD1. The trim removed 0 bases at V and 2 bases at J, leaving 19 bases unmatched. Per the germline V gene, CDR1 is MNHEY and CDR2 is SMNVEV (reference sequence). CDR3 length: 22 amino acids. CDR3: CASSLSQTRFRGQGAGNYGYTF. CDR3 in DNA: TGTGCCAGCAGTTTATCCCAAACTCGCTTTAGGGGACAGGGGGCAGGAAACTATGGCTACACCTTC.

As DNA, the CDR3 is TGTGCCAGCAGCCAGGGACTAGCGGGAGGCGGGTACGAGCAGTACTTC. It specifies CASSQGLAGGGYEQYF. The chain recombines TRBV5-6 with TRBJ2-7; 15 nucleotides agree with TRBD2. CDR3 length equals 16 residues. Germline CDR1 reads SGHDT; CDR2 reads YYEEEE. Trimming took 4 bases from V and 4 from J; bases not matched to a gene: 6. Based on the CDR3 plus reference TRBV5-6 and TRBJ2-7, the full variable domain is DAGVTQSPTHLIKTRGQQVTLRCSPKSGHDTVSWYQQALGQGPQFIFQYYEEEERQRGNFPDRFSGHQFPNYSSELNVNALLLGDSALYLCASSQGLAGGGYEQYFGPGTRLTVT.

V usage is TRBV9 and J usage is TRBJ2-1, with D tentatively TRBD2 (7 bases). CDR3 length equals 18 residues. Deletions cut 3 bases from V and 10 bases from J, with 29 bases between. The germline V gene encodes CDR1 SGDLS and CDR2 YYNGEE. The CDR3 DNA is TGTGCCAGCAGCGCCGAGGGGGGTCTCGCGGGGGCCGAAAGGGAGCAGTTCTTC. Amino acids: CASSAEGGLAGAEREQFF.